These T cell receptor beta chains were read from a single sample in a study of technical replicates of blood from a few donors. TCRdb keeps only in-frame clones here, not all; method: immunoSEQ multiplex PCR. The sample consists of 80,000 or so clones, approximately 95% of them appearing once. Specimen: T cells isolated from PBMCs. The receptors originated from a human donor in good health. CDR3s include the opening cysteine and the closing phenylalanine or tryptophan. Each record gives: V gene, D gene, clone size, J gene, CDR3 DNA, CDR3 protein. A D gene is named only where the DNA matches it firmly. Not every row has a clone size; where given, it reads once, few, many or a size class.

v_gene: TRBV19
d_gene: TRBD1
abundance: -
j_gene: TRBJ1-1
CDR3nt: TGTGCCAGTAGTCTTTGGACAGGGGGCCGAGACACTGAAGCTTTCTTT
CDR3aa: CASSLWTGGRDTEAFF

v_gene: TRBV9
d_gene: -
abundance: -
j_gene: TRBJ1-4
CDR3nt: TGTGCCAGCAGCGTAGGACTGGCAACTAATGAAAAACTGTTTTTT
CDR3aa: CASSVGLATNEKLFF

v_gene: TRBV28
d_gene: -
abundance: -
j_gene: TRBJ2-1
CDR3nt: TGTGCCAGCAGTCGATCCAGCTACAATGAGCAGTTCTTC
CDR3aa: CASSRSSYNEQFF

v_gene: TRBV7-2
d_gene: TRBD1
abundance: -
j_gene: TRBJ2-7
CDR3nt: TGTGCCAGCAGCCGTCGACAGGGGGCTTGGGAGCAGTACTTC
CDR3aa: CASSRRQGAWEQYF

v_gene: TRBV29-1
d_gene: -
abundance: -
j_gene: TRBJ1-1
CDR3nt: TGCAGCGTCCGACCTGGGGGGGAGAACACTGAAGCTTTCTTT
CDR3aa: CSVRPGGENTEAFF

v_gene: TRBV27
d_gene: -
abundance: -
j_gene: TRBJ1-1
CDR3nt: TGTGCCAGCAGTTCGGGAAGGTGGACTGAAGCTTTCTTT
CDR3aa: CASSSGRWTEAFF

v_gene: TRBV11-2
d_gene: -
abundance: -
j_gene: TRBJ1-1
CDR3nt: TGTGCCAGCAGCCCACTACAGGGGAACACTGAAGCTTTCTTT
CDR3aa: CASSPLQGNTEAFF

v_gene: TRBV6-6
d_gene: TRBD1
abundance: -
j_gene: TRBJ1-1
CDR3nt: TGTGCCAGCACCTTAAACAGGGGGTTGAACACTGAAGCTTTCTTT
CDR3aa: CASTLNRGLNTEAFF

v_gene: TRBV7-3
d_gene: -
abundance: -
j_gene: TRBJ1-2
CDR3nt: TGTGCCAGCACAAATACAGGGTCACACTATGGCTACACCTTC
CDR3aa: CASTNTGSHYGYTF

v_gene: TRBV2
d_gene: TRBD2
abundance: -
j_gene: TRBJ2-1
CDR3nt: TGTGCCAGCACCACAGGATCGTCGAGAGGGAGGGCCCGGAATGAGCAGTTCTTC
CDR3aa: CASTTGSSRGRARNEQFF

v_gene: TRBV6-6
d_gene: TRBD1
abundance: -
j_gene: TRBJ1-2
CDR3nt: TGTGCCAGCAGTTCGTCAGGGGGGCTCTATGGCTACACCTTC
CDR3aa: CASSSSGGLYGYTF

v_gene: TRBV19
d_gene: TRBD1
abundance: once
j_gene: TRBJ1-2
CDR3nt: TGTGCCAGTAGTCTAGGACAGGGGGCGTATGGCTACACCTTC
CDR3aa: CASSLGQGAYGYTF

v_gene: TRBV9
d_gene: -
abundance: -
j_gene: TRBJ2-1
CDR3nt: TGTGCCAGCAGCGGCCCCCCCGGACACTACAATGAGCAGTTCTTC
CDR3aa: CASSGPPGHYNEQFF

v_gene: TRBV7-9
d_gene: -
abundance: -
j_gene: TRBJ1-1
CDR3nt: TGTGCCAGCAGCTACTCTCGGGGTAGGGACACTGAAGCTTTCTTT
CDR3aa: CASSYSRGRDTEAFF

v_gene: TRBV10-3
d_gene: TRBD1
abundance: once
j_gene: TRBJ2-7
CDR3nt: TGTGCCATCAGCCGGGACAGGGTGGCCGAGCAGTACTTC
CDR3aa: CAISRDRVAEQYF

v_gene: TRBV16
d_gene: -
abundance: -
j_gene: TRBJ1-4
CDR3nt: TGTGCCAGCAGGCCATACAGGGTTGAAGAGGAAAAACTGTTTTTT
CDR3aa: CASRPYRVEEEKLFF

v_gene: TRBV6-4
d_gene: -
abundance: -
j_gene: TRBJ2-1
CDR3nt: TGTGCCAGCAGCGCCTCGGGACTGGGTGAGCAGTTCTTC
CDR3aa: CASSASGLGEQFF

v_gene: TRBV6-5
d_gene: -
abundance: -
j_gene: TRBJ2-7
CDR3nt: TGTGCCAGCAGTACAGGGATGGGGTTCTACGAGCAGTACTTC
CDR3aa: CASSTGMGFYEQYF

v_gene: TRBV27
d_gene: -
abundance: -
j_gene: TRBJ2-7
CDR3nt: TGTGCCAGCAGTTTCTCGCCTAGCCGTTCCTACGAGCAGTACTTC
CDR3aa: CASSFSPSRSYEQYF

v_gene: TRBV6-6
d_gene: -
abundance: -
j_gene: TRBJ1-4
CDR3nt: TGTGCCAGCAGACACGACAGCCTACACAATGAAAAACTGTTTTTT
CDR3aa: CASRHDSLHNEKLFF

v_gene: TRBV13
d_gene: -
abundance: -
j_gene: TRBJ1-1
CDR3nt: TGTGCCAGCAGCTATCAGGAGAACACTGAAGCTTTCTTT
CDR3aa: CASSYQENTEAFF

v_gene: TRBV29-1
d_gene: -
abundance: -
j_gene: TRBJ2-5
CDR3nt: TGCAGCGTTGGAGGGCGAGAGACCCAGTACTTC
CDR3aa: CSVGGRETQYF

v_gene: TRBV9
d_gene: TRBD1
abundance: -
j_gene: TRBJ2-3
CDR3nt: TGTGCCAGCAGCGTAGAACAGGGGGCAAGCACAGATACGCAGTATTTT
CDR3aa: CASSVEQGASTDTQYF

v_gene: TRBV28
d_gene: TRBD1
abundance: -
j_gene: TRBJ2-7
CDR3nt: TGTGCCAGCAGGGGACAGGCCGCCTACGAGCAGTACTTC
CDR3aa: CASRGQAAYEQYF

v_gene: TRBV29-1
d_gene: -
abundance: -
j_gene: TRBJ1-2
CDR3nt: TGCAGTGCAACAGCTAACTATGGCTACACCTTC
CDR3aa: CSATANYGYTF

v_gene: TRBV7-9
d_gene: -
abundance: -
j_gene: TRBJ2-5
CDR3nt: TGTGCCAGCAGCTCCCGGGACACCCTAATAGTGTGGTTTGACCAGTACTTC
CDR3aa: CASSSRDTLIVWFDQYF

v_gene: TRBV5-6
d_gene: -
abundance: -
j_gene: TRBJ2-2
CDR3nt: TGTGCCAGCAGCTTGGGCGACAGGCGCGAGCAGTACACCGGGGAGCTGTTTTTT
CDR3aa: CASSLGDRREQYTGELFF

v_gene: TRBV28
d_gene: -
abundance: -
j_gene: TRBJ1-2
CDR3nt: TGTGCCAGCAGTTCATATATCGGGGATGGCTACACCTTC
CDR3aa: CASSSYIGDGYTF

v_gene: TRBV14
d_gene: -
abundance: -
j_gene: TRBJ1-1
CDR3nt: TGTGCCAGCAGCCAGAACAGGAACACTGAAGCTTTCTTT
CDR3aa: CASSQNRNTEAFF

v_gene: TRBV7-9
d_gene: TRBD2
abundance: -
j_gene: TRBJ2-3
CDR3nt: TGTGCCAGCAGCTTAGATGGACTAGCGGGAGATACGCAGTATTTT
CDR3aa: CASSLDGLAGDTQYF

v_gene: TRBV4-1
d_gene: TRBD2
abundance: -
j_gene: TRBJ2-3
CDR3nt: TGCGCCAGCAGCCTGGGACTACACGTTAGCACAGATACGCAGTATTTT
CDR3aa: CASSLGLHVSTDTQYF

v_gene: TRBV7-3
d_gene: -
abundance: -
j_gene: TRBJ1-1
CDR3nt: TGTGCCAGCAGCTTTCAGGGGAACACTGAAGCTTTCTTT
CDR3aa: CASSFQGNTEAFF

v_gene: TRBV11-2
d_gene: TRBD2
abundance: -
j_gene: TRBJ2-1
CDR3nt: TGTGCCAGCAGCCCGACTAGCGGGAGTAATGAGCAGTTCTTC
CDR3aa: CASSPTSGSNEQFF

v_gene: TRBV30
d_gene: TRBD2
abundance: once
j_gene: TRBJ2-7
CDR3nt: TGTGCCTGGAGTGTGTCTAGCGGTGGAACGGAGTACTTC
CDR3aa: CAWSVSSGGTEYF

v_gene: TRBV5-8
d_gene: -
abundance: -
j_gene: TRBJ2-4
CDR3nt: TGTGCCAGGACCCAGGACAGTAAAAACATTCAGTACTTC
CDR3aa: CARTQDSKNIQYF

v_gene: TRBV5-8
d_gene: -
abundance: -
j_gene: TRBJ1-1
CDR3nt: TGTGCCAGCAGCTTGGAGGGAGGGGACACTGAAGCTTTCTTT
CDR3aa: CASSLEGGDTEAFF

v_gene: TRBV5-1
d_gene: TRBD1
abundance: -
j_gene: TRBJ1-1
CDR3nt: TGCGCCAGCAGTGCTAGGACAGGGGACACTGAAGCTTTCTTT
CDR3aa: CASSARTGDTEAFF